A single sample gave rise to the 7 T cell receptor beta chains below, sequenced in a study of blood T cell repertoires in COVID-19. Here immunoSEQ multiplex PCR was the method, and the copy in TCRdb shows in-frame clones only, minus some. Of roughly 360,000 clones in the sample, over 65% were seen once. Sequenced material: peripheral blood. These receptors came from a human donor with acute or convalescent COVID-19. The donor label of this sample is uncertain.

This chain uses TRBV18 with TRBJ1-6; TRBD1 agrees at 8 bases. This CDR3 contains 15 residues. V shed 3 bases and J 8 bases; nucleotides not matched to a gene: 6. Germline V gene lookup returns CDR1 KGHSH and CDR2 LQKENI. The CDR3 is CASSPVGQGDSPLHF. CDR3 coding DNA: TGTGCCAGCTCACCCGTAGGACAGGGAGATTCACCCCTCCACTTT.

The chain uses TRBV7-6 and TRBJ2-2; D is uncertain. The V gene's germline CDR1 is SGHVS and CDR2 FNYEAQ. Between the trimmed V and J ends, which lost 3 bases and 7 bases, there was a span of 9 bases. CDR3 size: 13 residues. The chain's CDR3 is CASSFQFGGELFF. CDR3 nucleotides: TGTGCCAGCAGCTTTCAGTTTGGCGGGGAGCTGTTTTTT.

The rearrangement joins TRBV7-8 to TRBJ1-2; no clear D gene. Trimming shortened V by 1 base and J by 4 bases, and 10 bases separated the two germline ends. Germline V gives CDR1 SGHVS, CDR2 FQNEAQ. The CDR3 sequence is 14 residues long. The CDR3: CASSLEEVRYGYTF. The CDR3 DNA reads TGTGCCAGCAGCTTAGAGGAGGTACGCTATGGCTACACCTTC.

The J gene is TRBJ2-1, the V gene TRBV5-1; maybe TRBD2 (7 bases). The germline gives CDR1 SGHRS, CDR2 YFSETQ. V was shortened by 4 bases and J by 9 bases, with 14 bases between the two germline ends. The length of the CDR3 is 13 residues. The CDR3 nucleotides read TGCGCCAGCAGCCAGGGGACTATCATTGAGCAGTTCTTC. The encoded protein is CASSQGTIIEQFF.

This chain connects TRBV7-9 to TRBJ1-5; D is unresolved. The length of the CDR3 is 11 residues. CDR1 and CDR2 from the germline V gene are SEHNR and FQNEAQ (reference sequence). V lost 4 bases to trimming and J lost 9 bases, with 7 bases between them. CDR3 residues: CASSYGGPQHF. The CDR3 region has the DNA TGTGCCAGCAGCTATGGAGGGCCCCAGCATTTT.

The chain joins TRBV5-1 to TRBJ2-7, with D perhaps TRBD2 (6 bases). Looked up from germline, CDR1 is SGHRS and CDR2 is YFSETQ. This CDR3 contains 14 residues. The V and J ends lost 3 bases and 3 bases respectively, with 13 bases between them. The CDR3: CASSWRVGGYEQYF. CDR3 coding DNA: TGCGCCAGCAGCTGGAGGGTGGGGGGCTACGAGCAGTACTTC.

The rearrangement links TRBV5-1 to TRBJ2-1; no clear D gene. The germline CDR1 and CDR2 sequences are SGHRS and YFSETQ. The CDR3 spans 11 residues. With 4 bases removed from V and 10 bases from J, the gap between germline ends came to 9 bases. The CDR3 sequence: CASSTGPEQFF. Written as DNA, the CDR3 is TGCGCCAGCAGCACCGGTCCCGAGCAGTTCTTC.